This is a list of T cell receptor beta chains from one sample in a study of blood T cell repertoires in COVID-19. Repertoires were generated with immunoSEQ multiplex PCR, while TCRdb's copy carries only in-frame clones and drops some. This table holds under 300,000 clones, approximately 83% found once. The sample taken for sequencing was peripheral blood. These receptors all stem from a woman in her 70s with acute or convalescent COVID-19. Both conserved end residues are part of each CDR3. Each record gives: V gene, J gene, CDR3 protein.

>TRBV19|TRBJ1-2
CASRRGRDGYTF
>TRBV4-1|TRBJ2-3
CASSLTRTSGTDTQYF
>TRBV18|TRBJ1-1
CASSPILVNTEAFF
>TRBV7-9|TRBJ2-3
CASSRAGGRADTQYF
>TRBV7-8|TRBJ2-7
CASRPAGGYEQYF
>TRBV2|TRBJ2-4
CASSDGESWGKNIQYF
>TRBV5-5|TRBJ2-5
CASSGHPQETQYF
>TRBV2|TRBJ2-2
CASSALRGGTGELFF
>TRBV2|TRBJ2-2
CASSRDRGNTGELFF
>TRBV19|TRBJ1-2
CASRVRDRAGYGYTF
>TRBV6-5|TRBJ1-2
CASSSLGGWDYGYTF
>TRBV5-1|TRBJ1-2
CASSYDRGHSYGYTF
>TRBV7-9|TRBJ1-5
CASSYGQPYQPQHF
>TRBV5-1|TRBJ2-5
CASSLAVSGGAQETQYF
>TRBV6-5|TRBJ1-6
CASRPGDSYNSPLHF
>TRBV4-2|TRBJ2-1
CASSRRRLAGPNEQFF
>TRBV29-1|TRBJ2-5
CSVAGETQYF
>TRBV12-3/TRBV12-4|TRBJ2-1
CASSSRTYNEQFF
>TRBV18|TRBJ2-7
CASSPDSYEQYF
>TRBV6-5|TRBJ2-1
CASGDDGAYNEQFF
>TRBV3-1/TRBV3-2|TRBJ2-2
CASSPDRGRTGELFF
>TRBV11-2|TRBJ2-1
CASAGGPLWNEQFF
>TRBV5-4|TRBJ2-7
CASSLGGNYEQYF